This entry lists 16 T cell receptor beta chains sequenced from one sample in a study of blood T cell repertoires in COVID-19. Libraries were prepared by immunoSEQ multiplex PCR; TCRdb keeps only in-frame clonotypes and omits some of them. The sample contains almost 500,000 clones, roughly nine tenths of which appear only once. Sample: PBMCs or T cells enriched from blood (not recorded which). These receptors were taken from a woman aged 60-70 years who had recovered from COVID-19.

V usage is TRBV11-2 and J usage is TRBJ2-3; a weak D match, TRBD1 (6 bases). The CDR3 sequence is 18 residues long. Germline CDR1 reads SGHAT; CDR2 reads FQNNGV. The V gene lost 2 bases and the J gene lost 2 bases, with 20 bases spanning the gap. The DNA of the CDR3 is TGTGCCAGCAGCTTAAATATTCCGGGACATTATTTCACAGATACGCAGTATTTT. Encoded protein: CASSLNIPGHYFTDTQYF.

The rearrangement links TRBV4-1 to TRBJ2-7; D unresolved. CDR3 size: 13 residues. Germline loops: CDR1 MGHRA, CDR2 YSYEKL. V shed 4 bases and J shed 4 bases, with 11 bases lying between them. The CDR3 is CASSPGIEYEQYF. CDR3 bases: TGCGCCAGCAGCCCAGGAATAGAGTACGAGCAGTACTTC.

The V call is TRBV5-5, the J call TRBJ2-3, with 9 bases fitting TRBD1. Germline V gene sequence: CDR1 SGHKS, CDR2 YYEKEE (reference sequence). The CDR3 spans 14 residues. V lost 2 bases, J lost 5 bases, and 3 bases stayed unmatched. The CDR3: CASSFRDREDTQYF. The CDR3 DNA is TGTGCCAGCAGCTTCCGGGACAGGGAAGATACGCAGTATTTT.

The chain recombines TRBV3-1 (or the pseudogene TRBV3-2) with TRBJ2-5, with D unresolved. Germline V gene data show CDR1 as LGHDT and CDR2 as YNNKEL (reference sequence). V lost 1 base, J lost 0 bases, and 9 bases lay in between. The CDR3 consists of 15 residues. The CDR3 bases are TGTGCCAGCAGCCAAGTCGTCGGTGACCAAGAGACCCAGTACTTC. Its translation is CASSQVVGDQETQYF.

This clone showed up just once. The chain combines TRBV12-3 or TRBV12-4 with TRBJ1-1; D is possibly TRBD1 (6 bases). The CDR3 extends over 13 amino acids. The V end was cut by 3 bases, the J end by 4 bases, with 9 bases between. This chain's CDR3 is CASSFRGGTEAFF. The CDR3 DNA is TGTGCCAGCAGTTTCAGAGGGGGCACTGAAGCTTTCTTT.

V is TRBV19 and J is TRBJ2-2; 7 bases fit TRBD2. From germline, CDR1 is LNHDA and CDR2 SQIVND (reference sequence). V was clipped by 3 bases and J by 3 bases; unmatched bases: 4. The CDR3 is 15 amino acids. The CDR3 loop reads CASSMGRGDTGELFF. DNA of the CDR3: TGTGCCAGTAGTATGGGTCGGGGGGACACCGGGGAGCTGTTTTTT.

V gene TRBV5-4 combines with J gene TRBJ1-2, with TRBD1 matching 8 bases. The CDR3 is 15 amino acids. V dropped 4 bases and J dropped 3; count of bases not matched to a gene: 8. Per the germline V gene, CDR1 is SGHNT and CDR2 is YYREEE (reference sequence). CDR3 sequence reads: CASSDRQGTHYGYTF. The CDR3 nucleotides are TGTGCCAGCAGCGACCGACAGGGGACCCACTATGGCTACACCTTC.

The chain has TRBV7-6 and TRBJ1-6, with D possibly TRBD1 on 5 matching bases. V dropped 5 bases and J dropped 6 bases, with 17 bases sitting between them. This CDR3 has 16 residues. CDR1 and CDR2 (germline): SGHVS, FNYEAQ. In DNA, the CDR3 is TGTGCCAGCAGCCCAAGACAGCGTGAATTTAATTCACCCCTCCACTTT. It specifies CASSPRQREFNSPLHF.

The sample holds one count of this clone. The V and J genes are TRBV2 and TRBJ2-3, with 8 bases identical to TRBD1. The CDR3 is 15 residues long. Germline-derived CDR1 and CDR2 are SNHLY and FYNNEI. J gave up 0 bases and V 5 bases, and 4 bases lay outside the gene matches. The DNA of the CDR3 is TGTGCCAGCAGTCGACAGGGGCGTAGCACAGATACGCAGTATTTT. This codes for CASSRQGRSTDTQYF.

The CDR3 sequence: CATQAAGAREETQYF. CDR3 nucleotides: TGTGCCACCCAGGCCGCGGGGGCACGGGAAGAGACCCAGTACTTC. The J gene is TRBJ2-5, the V gene TRBV24-1; weak D call: TRBD2 (7 bases). Germline V lookup: CDR1 KGHDR, CDR2 SFDVKD. The length of the CDR3 is 15 residues. The ends were cut back, 9 bases at V and 3 bases at J, with 19 bases in the middle.

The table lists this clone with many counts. CDR3 amino acids: CASSLVWGGEQFF. CDR3 nucleotide sequence: TGTGCCAGTAGTCTGGTGTGGGGGGGTGAGCAGTTCTTC. This rearrangement joins TRBV19 to TRBJ2-1, with 7 bases fitting TRBD2. The CDR3 runs to 13 residues. V was pared by 5 bases and J by 9 bases, with 7 bases of the junction left unmatched. From germline, CDR1 is LNHDA and CDR2 SQIVND (reference sequence).

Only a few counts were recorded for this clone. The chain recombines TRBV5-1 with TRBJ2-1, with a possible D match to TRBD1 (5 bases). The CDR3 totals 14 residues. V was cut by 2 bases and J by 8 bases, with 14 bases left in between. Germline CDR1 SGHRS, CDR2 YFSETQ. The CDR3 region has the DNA TGCGCCAGCAGCTTTGGGTCAGGGTCGGATGAGCAGTTCTTC. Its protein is CASSFGSGSDEQFF.

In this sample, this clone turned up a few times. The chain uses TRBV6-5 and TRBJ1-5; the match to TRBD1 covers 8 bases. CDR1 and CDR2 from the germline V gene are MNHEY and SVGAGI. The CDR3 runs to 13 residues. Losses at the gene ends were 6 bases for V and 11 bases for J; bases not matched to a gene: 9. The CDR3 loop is CASRGDYRGAQHF. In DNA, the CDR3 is TGTGCCAGCAGAGGGGACTACAGGGGGGCCCAGCATTTT.

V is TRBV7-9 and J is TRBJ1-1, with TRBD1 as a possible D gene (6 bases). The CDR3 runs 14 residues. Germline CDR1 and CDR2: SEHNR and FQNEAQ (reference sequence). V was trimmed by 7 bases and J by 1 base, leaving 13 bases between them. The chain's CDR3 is CASNAVGANTEAFF. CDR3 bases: TGTGCCAGCAATGCCGTGGGGGCGAACACTGAAGCTTTCTTT.

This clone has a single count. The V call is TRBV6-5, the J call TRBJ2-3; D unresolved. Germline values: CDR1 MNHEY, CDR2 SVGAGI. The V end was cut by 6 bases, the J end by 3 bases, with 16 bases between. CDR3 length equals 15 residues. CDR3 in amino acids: CASRIRGGRTDTQYF. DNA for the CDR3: TGTGCCAGCAGGATAAGAGGTGGCCGAACAGATACGCAGTATTTT.

CDR3 nucleotides: TGTGCCAGCAGCTTGGCGGCAGGGGGTGAAAAACTGTTTTTT. It yields the protein CASSLAAGGEKLFF. The chain joins TRBV5-5 to TRBJ1-4; TRBD1 matches at 7 bases. This CDR3 contains 14 residues. Germline CDR1 SGHKS, CDR2 YYEKEE (reference sequence). J lost 7 bases, V lost 0 bases, and 3 bases had no gene match.